This note documents a single T cell receptor beta chain sequence. Its antigen is undetermined. TCRdb reprocessed the RACE reads via MiXCR and lists one record per CDR3 protein. The sample records approximately 180,000 distinct CDR3 sequences, around 30% being singletons. The source of the sample is a study of human T cells and chemical hapten exposure. Study-wide background: In the roughly 25-week study, patients were dosed weekly with diphenylcyclopropenone on the scalp throughout. The patients, most of them female, presented with alopecia areata, totalis or universalis. Broader study findings: Against controls, expanded TCRs gave rise to significantly more large CDR3 similarity clusters.

As for time point: pre-sensitization, week 0. This sample's treatment: therapeutic diphenylcyclopropenone sensitization with weekly scalp DPC. Sequencing started from total RNA isolated from unfractionated whole blood. Germline CDR1 reads SQVTM; CDR2 reads ANQGSEA. Unmatched junction bases numbered 12, after V lost 0 bases and J lost 5 bases. CDR3 length equals 17 residues. This sequence joins TRBV29-1 and TRBJ2-3; 9 positions match TRBD2. Sequencing used whole blood, obtained in connection with sensitization to the hapten diphenylcyclopropenone (DPC). The receptor was derived from a woman in her twenties or thirties with alopecia areata. Some clones in this sample may be carry-over from other donors' samples. The CDR3 is CSVEEGSGGPRGDTQYF. In DNA, the CDR3 is TGCAGCGTTGAAGAGGGTAGCGGGGGACCCCGGGGAGATACGCAGTATTTT.